Here is one TCR beta chain with its context. Its binding antigen is unknown. Per-base quality was not reported, and no clone a single base away is much larger than it. TCRbeta CDR3 regions were amplified from genomic DNA by means of the immunoSEQ Assay, a bias-controlled multiplex PCR. The authors' analysis ran thus. The number of nucleated cells in each sample was estimated from the amplification of reference gene primers within the assay. To quantify the absolute abundance of each unique TCRbeta CDR3 rearrangement, sequence reads were collapsed and filtered. Productive Simpson clonality was computed per sample as the square root of Simpson's diversity index over productive rearrangements. TCRdb provides this immuneACCESS table in a form limited to in-frame rearrangements. Some clones are lacking; in checked studies, under half of them reflect an unresolved V gene, and why the rest are absent is not known. V and J calls and clone size come straight from that table; D and trimming were deduced from the DNA. The table for this sample lists roughly 40,000 clones; 90% to 95% of them were counted only once. 4.5% to 6.5% of the sample goes to the ten largest clones.

This sample is drawn from a study of blood T cell repertoires in COVID-19 (dated by TCRdb to 2020 to 2021). Regarding the complete study: The collaborator samples originated in the United States, Italy and Spain and spanned the acute and convalescent phases of COVID-19. The prospective study material was composed of cDNA or gDNA derived from T cells, B-cell-depleted T cells, or PBMCs. Subjects who had been exposed to COVID-19, were actively infected with it, or had recovered from it provided the deeply sampled blood TCRbeta repertoires that made up the dataset. A freely available public database, intended as a resource for researchers studying the immune response to SARS-CoV-2, is where the repertoires were released. Samples were obtained from the ongoing ImmuneRACE study (first 160 participants) and from 1,254 subjects provided by 6 global collaborators. The sample metadata nearly always contained a de-identified subject ID, COVID-19 status, age in years and sex. Where HLA class I and class II types were available, the types were taken from metadata supplied by the sample provider, not from assay-based typing.

Overall results and qualifications from the work: The quantity of clinical and demographic metadata differed by source and by participant and was supplied without curation.

Whole blood was collected in K2EDTA tubes by collaborating institutions according to the institutions' own protocols. Collaborator samples were shipped for TCRbeta analysis as frozen whole blood, isolated PBMCs, or DNA extracted from either sample type. Trimmed from V: 4 bases; trimmed from J: 0 bases; junction bases lacking a gene match: 4. As encoded in the germline V gene, CDR1 is LGHNA while CDR2 is YNFKEQ. CDR3 length: 15 amino acids, cysteine to phenylalanine. The entry retains the CDR3 DNA only, 45 bases that are in frame from base 1. Here the chain combines TRBV4-2 and TRBJ2-3; 7 central nucleotides agree with TRBD1. The sequenced sample was peripheral blood. This TCR derives from a human donor in a cohort sampled during active COVID-19. At the DNA level, the sequence is TGTGCCAGCAGCCGACAGGGAACGAGCACAGATACGCAGTATTTT. The encoded protein is CASSRQGTSTDTQYF.